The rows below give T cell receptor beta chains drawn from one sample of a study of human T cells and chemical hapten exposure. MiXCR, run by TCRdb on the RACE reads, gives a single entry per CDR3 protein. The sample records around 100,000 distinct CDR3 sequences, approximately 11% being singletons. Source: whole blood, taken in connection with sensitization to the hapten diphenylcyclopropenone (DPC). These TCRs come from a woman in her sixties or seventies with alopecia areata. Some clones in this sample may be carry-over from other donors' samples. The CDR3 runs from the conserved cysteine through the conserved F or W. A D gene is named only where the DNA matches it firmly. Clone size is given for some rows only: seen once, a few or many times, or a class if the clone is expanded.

CSASGTYETQYF	TGCAGTGCTAGCGGGACCTATGAGACCCAGTACTTC	TRBV20-1	TRBJ2-5	-	-
CASSATGNYGYTF	TGTGCCAGCAGCGCCACAGGGAACTATGGCTACACCTTC	TRBV2	TRBJ1-2	many	-
CASREYTEAFF	TGTGCCAGCAGGGAATACACTGAAGCTTTCTTT	TRBV2	TRBJ1-1	many	-
CSVEDPLRLPEAFF	TGCAGCGTTGAAGATCCACTCCGACTTCCCGAAGCTTTCTTT	TRBV29-1	TRBJ1-1	many	-
CASSGPRTFNEQFF	TGTGCCAGCAGCGGGCCAAGGACCTTCAATGAGCAGTTCTTC	TRBV9	TRBJ2-1	many	-
CASSPLRGEYYEQYF	TGCGCCAGCAGCCCTCTGAGGGGCGAGTACTACGAGCAGTACTTC	TRBV4-1	TRBJ2-7	many	-
CASSYTGNTEAFF	TGTGCCAGCAGTTATACAGGGAACACTGAAGCTTTCTTT	TRBV6-1	TRBJ1-1	-	-
CASSLVGSKNIQYF	TGTGCCAGCAGCTTGGTGGGGTCCAAAAACATTCAGTACTTC	TRBV7-2	TRBJ2-4	many	-
CASSYRTGPNYEQYF	TGTGCCAGCAGTTACAGGACTGGGCCGAACTACGAGCAGTACTTC	TRBV6-5	TRBJ2-7	many	-
CASSFSGGASYEQFF	TGTGCCAGCAGCTTTAGCGGGGGGGCCAGCTATGAGCAGTTCTTC	TRBV7-2	TRBJ2-1	few	TRBD2
CASSPGVGSGAFF	TGTGCCAGCAGCCCCGGAGTGGGGTCGGGAGCTTTCTTT	TRBV11-2	TRBJ1-1	many	-
CASRWTESSYEQYF	TGTGCCAGCAGATGGACAGAGAGCTCCTACGAGCAGTACTTC	TRBV2	TRBJ2-7	-	-
CASSPRPTGGYEQYF	TGTGCCAGCAGCCCTAGACCGACAGGTGGGTACGAGCAGTACTTC	TRBV4-2	TRBJ2-7	few	-
CAMGAQGYGYTF	TGTGCCATGGGGGCGCAGGGCTATGGCTACACCTTC	TRBV7-9	TRBJ1-2	many	-
CASSLNRPDERGSSIGEQFF	TGTGCCAGCAGCTTAAACCGACCAGATGAGCGGGGGTCATCCATAGGTGAGCAGTTCTTC	TRBV13	TRBJ2-1	many	TRBD2
CASSQDLWEPELDEQYF	TGCGCCAGCAGCCAAGATCTGTGGGAGCCCGAATTGGACGAGCAGTACTTC	TRBV4-1	TRBJ2-7	few	-
CASSPRSSGVYNEQFF	TGTGCCAGCTCACCGAGATCTAGCGGGGTGTACAATGAGCAGTTCTTC	TRBV18	TRBJ2-1	-	TRBD2
CASSSEWTGGETQYF	TGTGCCAGCAGCTCGGAGTGGACAGGGGGAGAGACCCAGTACTTC	TRBV7-6	TRBJ2-5	few	TRBD1
CSVDGRGFGTGELFF	TGCAGCGTTGACGGGAGGGGGTTCGGCACCGGGGAGCTGTTTTTT	TRBV29-1	TRBJ2-2	few	TRBD2
CASSETGGDTQYF	TGTGCCAGCAGTGAAACTGGGGGAGATACGCAGTATTTT	TRBV6-4	TRBJ2-3	-	-
CSVGDSNSNQPQHF	TGCAGCGTAGGGGACAGCAATAGCAATCAGCCCCAGCATTTT	TRBV29-1	TRBJ1-5	few	TRBD1
CASRPGTGKITEAFF	TGCGCCAGCAGACCCGGGACAGGGAAGATAACTGAAGCTTTCTTT	TRBV10-2	TRBJ1-1	many	TRBD1
CASSLGGYEQYF	TGCGCCAGCAGCTTGGGCGGCTACGAGCAGTACTTC	TRBV5-1	TRBJ2-7	many	-